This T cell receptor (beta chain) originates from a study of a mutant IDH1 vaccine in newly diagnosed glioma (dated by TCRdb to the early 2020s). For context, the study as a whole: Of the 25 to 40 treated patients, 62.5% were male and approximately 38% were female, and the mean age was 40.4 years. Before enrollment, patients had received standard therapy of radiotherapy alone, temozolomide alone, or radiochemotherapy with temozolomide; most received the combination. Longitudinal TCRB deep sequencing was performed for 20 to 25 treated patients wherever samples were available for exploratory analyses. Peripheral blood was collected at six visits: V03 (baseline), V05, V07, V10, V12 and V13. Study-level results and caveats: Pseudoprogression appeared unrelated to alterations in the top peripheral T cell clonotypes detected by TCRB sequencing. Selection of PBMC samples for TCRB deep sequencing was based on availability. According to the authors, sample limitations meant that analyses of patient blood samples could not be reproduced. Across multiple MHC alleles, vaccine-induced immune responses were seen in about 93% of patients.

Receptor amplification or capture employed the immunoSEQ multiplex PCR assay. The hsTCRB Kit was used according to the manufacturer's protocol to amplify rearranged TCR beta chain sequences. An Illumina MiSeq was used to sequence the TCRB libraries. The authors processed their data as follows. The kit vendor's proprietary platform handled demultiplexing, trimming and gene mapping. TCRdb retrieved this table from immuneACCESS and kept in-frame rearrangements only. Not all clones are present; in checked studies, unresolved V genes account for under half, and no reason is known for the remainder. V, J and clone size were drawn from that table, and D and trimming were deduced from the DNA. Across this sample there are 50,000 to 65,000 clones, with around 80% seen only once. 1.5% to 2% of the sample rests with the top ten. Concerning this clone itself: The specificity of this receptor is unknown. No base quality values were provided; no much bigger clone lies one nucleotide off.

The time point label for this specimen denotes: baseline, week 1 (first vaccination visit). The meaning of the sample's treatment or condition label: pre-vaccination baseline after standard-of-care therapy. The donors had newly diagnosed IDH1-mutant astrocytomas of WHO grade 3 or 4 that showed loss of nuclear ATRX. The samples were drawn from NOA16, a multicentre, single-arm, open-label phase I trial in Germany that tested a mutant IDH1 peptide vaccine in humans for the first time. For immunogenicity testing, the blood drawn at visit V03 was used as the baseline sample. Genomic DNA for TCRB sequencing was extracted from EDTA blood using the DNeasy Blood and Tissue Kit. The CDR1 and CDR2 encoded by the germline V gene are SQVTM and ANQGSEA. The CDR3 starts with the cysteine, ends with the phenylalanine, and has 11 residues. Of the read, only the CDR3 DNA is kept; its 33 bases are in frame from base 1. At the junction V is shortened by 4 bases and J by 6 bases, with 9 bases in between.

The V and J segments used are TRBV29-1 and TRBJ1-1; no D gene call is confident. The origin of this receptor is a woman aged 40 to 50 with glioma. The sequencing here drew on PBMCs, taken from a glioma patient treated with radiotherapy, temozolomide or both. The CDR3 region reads CSVVALPEAFF. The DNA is TGCAGCGTTGTGGCTCTCCCTGAAGCTTTCTTT.